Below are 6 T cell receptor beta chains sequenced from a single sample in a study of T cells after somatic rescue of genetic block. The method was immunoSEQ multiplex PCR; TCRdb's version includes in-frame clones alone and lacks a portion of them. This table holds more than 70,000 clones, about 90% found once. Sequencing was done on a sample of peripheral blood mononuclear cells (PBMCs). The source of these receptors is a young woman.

The CDR3 DNA reads TGTGCCAGCAGCTTGGGCGGGTTGGATCTCGTGCAGCCCCAGCATTTT. This encodes CASSLGGLDLVQPQHF. The chain couples TRBV7-8 to TRBJ1-5, with unresolved D. Germline CDR1 reads SGHVS; CDR2 reads FQNEAQ. The CDR3 is 16 amino acids. The V and J ends lost 3 bases and 7 bases respectively, with 19 bases between them.

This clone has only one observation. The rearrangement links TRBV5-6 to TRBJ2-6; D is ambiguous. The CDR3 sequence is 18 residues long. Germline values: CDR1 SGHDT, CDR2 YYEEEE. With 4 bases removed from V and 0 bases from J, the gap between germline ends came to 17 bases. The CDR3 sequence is CASSPRRVWSSGANVLTF. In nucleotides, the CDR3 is TGTGCCAGCAGCCCACGAAGGGTCTGGAGCTCTGGGGCCAACGTCCTGACTTTC.

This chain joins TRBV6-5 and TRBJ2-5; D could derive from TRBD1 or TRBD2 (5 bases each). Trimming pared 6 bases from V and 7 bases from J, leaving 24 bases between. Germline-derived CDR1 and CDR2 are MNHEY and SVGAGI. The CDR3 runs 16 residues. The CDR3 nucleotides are TGTGCCAGCAGCTACGCTCCCGGGACGCCGTCGGGGACCCAGTACTTC. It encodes CASSYAPGTPSGTQYF.

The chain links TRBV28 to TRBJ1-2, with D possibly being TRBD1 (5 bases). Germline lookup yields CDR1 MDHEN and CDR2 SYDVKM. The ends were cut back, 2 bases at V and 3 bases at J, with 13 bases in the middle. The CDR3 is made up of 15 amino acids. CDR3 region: CASSLRGGQHYGYTF. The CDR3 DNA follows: TGTGCCAGCAGTTTAAGGGGTGGGCAGCACTATGGCTACACCTTC.

CDR3 protein: CATLPSRTGELFF. The CDR3 bases are TGTGCCACCCTGCCTAGTCGGACCGGGGAGCTGTTTTTT. The chain employs TRBV2 and TRBJ2-2; D is uncertain. The V and J ends lost 10 bases and 5 bases respectively, with 14 bases between them. Germline CDR1 and CDR2: SNHLY and FYNNEI. The CDR3 has 13 residues.

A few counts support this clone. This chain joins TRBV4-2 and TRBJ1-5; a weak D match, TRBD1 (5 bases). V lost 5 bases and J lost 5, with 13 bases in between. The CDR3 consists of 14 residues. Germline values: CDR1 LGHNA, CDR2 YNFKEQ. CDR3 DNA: TGTGCCAGCAGCAAGGCAGGGAACGATCAGCCCCAGCATTTT. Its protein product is CASSKAGNDQPQHF.